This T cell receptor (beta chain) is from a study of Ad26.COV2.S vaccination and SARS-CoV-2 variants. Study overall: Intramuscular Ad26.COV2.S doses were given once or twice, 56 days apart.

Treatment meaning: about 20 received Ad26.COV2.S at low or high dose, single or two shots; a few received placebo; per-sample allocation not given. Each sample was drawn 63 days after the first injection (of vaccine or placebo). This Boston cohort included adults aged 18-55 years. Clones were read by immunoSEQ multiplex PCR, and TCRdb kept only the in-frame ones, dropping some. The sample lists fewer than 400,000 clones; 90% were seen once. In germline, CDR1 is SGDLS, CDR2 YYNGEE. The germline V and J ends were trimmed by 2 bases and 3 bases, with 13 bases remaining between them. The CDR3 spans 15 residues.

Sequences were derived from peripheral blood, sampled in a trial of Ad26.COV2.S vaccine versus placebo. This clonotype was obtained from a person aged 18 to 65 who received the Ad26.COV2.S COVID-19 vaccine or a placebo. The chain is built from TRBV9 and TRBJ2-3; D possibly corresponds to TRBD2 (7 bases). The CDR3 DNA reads TGTGCCAGCAGCGTGGGGGGGCTTGAAACAGATACGCAGTATTTT. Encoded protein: CASSVGGLETDTQYF.